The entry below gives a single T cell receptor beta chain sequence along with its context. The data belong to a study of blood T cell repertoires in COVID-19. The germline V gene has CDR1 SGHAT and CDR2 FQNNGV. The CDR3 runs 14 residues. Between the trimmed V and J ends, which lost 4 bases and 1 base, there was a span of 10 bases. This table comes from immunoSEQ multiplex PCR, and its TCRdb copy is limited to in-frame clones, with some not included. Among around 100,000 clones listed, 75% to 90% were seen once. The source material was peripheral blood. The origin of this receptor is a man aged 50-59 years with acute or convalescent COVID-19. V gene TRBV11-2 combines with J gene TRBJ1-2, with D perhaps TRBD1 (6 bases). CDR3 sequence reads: CASSSQGYNYGYTF. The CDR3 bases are TGTGCCAGCAGCTCACAGGGTTATAACTATGGCTACACCTTC.